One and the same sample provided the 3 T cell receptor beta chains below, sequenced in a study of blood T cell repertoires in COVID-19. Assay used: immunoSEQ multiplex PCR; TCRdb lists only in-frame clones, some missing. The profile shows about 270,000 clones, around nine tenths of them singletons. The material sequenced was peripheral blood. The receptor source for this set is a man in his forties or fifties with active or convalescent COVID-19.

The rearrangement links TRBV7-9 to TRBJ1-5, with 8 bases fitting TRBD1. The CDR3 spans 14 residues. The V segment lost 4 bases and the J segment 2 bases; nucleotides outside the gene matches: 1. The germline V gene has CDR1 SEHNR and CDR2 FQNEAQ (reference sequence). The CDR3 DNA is TGTGCCAGCAGCTCGACAGGGGGCAATCAGCCCCAGCATTTT. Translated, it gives CASSSTGGNQPQHF.

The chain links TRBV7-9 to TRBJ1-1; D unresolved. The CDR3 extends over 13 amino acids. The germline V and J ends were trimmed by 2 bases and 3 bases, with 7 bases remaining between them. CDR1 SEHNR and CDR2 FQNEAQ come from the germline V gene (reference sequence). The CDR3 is CASSLTQDTEAFF. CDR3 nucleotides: TGTGCCAGCAGCTTAACGCAGGACACTGAAGCTTTCTTT.

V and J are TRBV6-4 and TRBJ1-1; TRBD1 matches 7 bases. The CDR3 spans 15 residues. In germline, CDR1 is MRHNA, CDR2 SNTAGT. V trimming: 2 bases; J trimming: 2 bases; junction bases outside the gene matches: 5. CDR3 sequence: CASSDPGTDNTEAFF. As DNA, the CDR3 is TGTGCCAGCAGTGACCCGGGGACAGACAACACTGAAGCTTTCTTT.